This TCR beta chain was captured by sequencing in a study of cytomegalovirus exposure and HLA in healthy donors. Study as a whole: In an earlier analysis, around 120 million unique TCR beta sequences were found from some 200 million T cells. Findings and caveats of the study: DRB1 had the most TCR associations and HLA-C the fewest, a later analysis found, with rates varying by HLA locus. Earlier analysis found most TCR beta V segments productive about 87% or about 30% of the time. The dataset shows that most TCR sequences were rare, while some public TCRs occurred in many donors.

Notes on this clone: Its antigen is as yet unknown.

Primers for the PCR totalled 60 Vbeta and 13 Jbeta. Clones were read by immunoSEQ multiplex PCR, and TCRdb kept only the in-frame ones, dropping some. The sample records about 130,000 clones, roughly four fifths being singletons. The CDR3 is 12 amino acids. Trimming took 5 bases from V and 3 from J, leaving 8 bases between them. Germline CDR1 reads LNHDA; CDR2 reads SQIVND (reference sequence). The specimen sequenced was PBMCs. The sequence was collected from a woman aged 50 to 60 in good health and CMV-seronegative. The chain uses TRBV19 and TRBJ2-7; D gene ambiguous. The CDR3 sequence is CASSPSDYEQYF. CDR3 bases: TGTGCCAGTAGTCCCTCAGACTACGAGCAGTACTTC.